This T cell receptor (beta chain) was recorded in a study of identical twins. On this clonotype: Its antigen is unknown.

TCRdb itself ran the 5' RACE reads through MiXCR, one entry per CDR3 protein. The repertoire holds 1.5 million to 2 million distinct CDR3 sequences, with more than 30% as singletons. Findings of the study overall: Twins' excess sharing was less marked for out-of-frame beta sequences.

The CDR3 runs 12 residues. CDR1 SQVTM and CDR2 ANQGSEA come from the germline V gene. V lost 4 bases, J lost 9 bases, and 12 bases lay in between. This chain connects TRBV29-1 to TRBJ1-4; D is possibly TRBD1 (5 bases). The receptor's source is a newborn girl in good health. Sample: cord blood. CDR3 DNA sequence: TGCAGCGTTGGCCAGGGTGATAAAAAACTGTTTTTT. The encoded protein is CSVGQGDKKLFF.